This TCR beta chain was retrieved from a study of shared clonotypes between healthy human individuals. Study results and limitations: Naive subsets tended to show greater estimated richness than memory subsets. It was observed that 5% to 6% of naive CD4 clonotypes were shared across several donors.

As regards this clone: No antigen is known for it.

Sequencing used immunoSEQ multiplex PCR; TCRdb keeps in-frame clones, though not all of them. The profile shows about 770,000 clones, over 55% of them singletons. The sequence was obtained from a woman aged 25 to 39 in good health. Sequenced material: memory CD4+ T cells sorted from blood. This sample's subset: CD45RA-negative fraction.

As DNA, the CDR3 is TGTGCCATCAGTCAGGGGAGAGGACTGGACTATGGCTACACCTTC. Residues: CAISQGRGLDYGYTF. The chain uses TRBV10-3 and TRBJ1-2; TRBD1 might be the D (6 bases). V lost 5 bases and J 3 bases, leaving 16 bases between the germline ends. The CDR3 is made up of 15 amino acids. CDR1 is ENHRY and CDR2 is SYGVKD in the germline V gene.